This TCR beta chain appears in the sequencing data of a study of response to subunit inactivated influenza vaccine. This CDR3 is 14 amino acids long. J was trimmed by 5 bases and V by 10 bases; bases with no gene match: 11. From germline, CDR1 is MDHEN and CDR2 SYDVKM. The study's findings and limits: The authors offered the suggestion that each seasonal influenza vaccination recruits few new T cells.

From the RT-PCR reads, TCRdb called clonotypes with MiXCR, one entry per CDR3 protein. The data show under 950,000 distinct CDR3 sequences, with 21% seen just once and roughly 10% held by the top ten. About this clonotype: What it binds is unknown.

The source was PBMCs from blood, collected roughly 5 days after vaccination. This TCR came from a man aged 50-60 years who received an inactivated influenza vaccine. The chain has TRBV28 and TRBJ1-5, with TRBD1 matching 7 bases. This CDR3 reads CAISTGKTDQPQHF. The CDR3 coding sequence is TGTGCCATATCGACAGGGAAAACGGATCAGCCCCAGCATTTT.